The following is a T cell receptor beta chain sequence with its context. This same CDR3 is encoded by further DNA sequences in the sample. The data are from a study of blood T cell repertoires in COVID-19. Study as a whole: Both acute and convalescent COVID-19 samples were obtained from the United States, Italy and Spain. T cells, B-cell-depleted T cells, or PBMCs provided the cDNA or gDNA that served as material.

In the authors' methods: The authors estimated nucleated cell counts from reference gene primer amplification. The method was immunoSEQ multiplex PCR; TCRdb's version includes in-frame clones alone and lacks a portion of them. V, J and clone size derive from that table, while D and trimming were established from the DNA sequence. The data hold roughly 100,000 clones, with 87% observed a single time. Trimming cost V 5 bases and J 2 bases; bases outside gene matches: 5. The CDR3 spans 14 residues. The germline V gene encodes CDR1 MNHEY and CDR2 SVGEGT. This sequence originates from a middle-aged man with active COVID-19. The chain joins TRBV6-2 or TRBV6-3 to TRBJ1-2; 7 bases match TRBD1. The sequenced sample consisted of peripheral blood. As DNA, the CDR3 is TGTGCCAGCAGTACTAAACAGGGGAACTATGGCTACACCTTC. It translates to CASSTKQGNYGYTF.